This T cell receptor beta chain was recorded in a study of cytomegalovirus exposure and HLA in healthy donors (dated by TCRdb to 2015 to 2018). The study in broad terms: According to an earlier analysis of a few hundred of the donors, about 179 million T cells yielded some 120 million unique TCR beta sequences and less than 300 Gb of sequence data. In an earlier analysis of several hundred of the donors, high-throughput TCR beta sequencing was used to judge whether each TCR beta V gene segment behaved as functional or pseudogenic. Rather than drawing on any new phenotypic data, the later analysis identified candidate immune exposures from TCR beta sequences and the way those sequences occurred across donors. Among about 410 genotyped donors of the cohort, an average of roughly 230,000 unique TCR beta nucleotide sequences was sequenced per donor, of which about 19% were non-productive. Typing coverage varied by locus: about 629-630 donors for A, B, C, DRB1 and DQB1; approximately 560 for DQA1; more than 600 for DPA1; roughly 470 for DPB1. Roughly 310 gigabases of sequencing data and approximately 93 million unique TCR sequences were included in an early release covering about 600 HLA-typed donors. To study patterns of TCR occurrence, a later analysis re-analyzed previously published TCR beta repertoires from 666 donors and added high-resolution HLA genotyping. To predict cytomegalovirus infection status, the study brought together high-throughput TCR immunosequencing, statistical association of individual TCRs with disease status, and machine learning. A separate validation cohort of more than 100 different subjects was used in addition to the 666-subject first cohort. Every repertoire in the discovery cohort had been generated on one and the same sequencing platform. Of the approximately 400 genotyped donors, more than 75% were placed in the genetic ancestry cluster associated with self-reported Caucasian donors. HLA typing covered class I and class II loci at four-digit resolution. The study aimed to test whether cataloging public T cell receptors could reveal signatures of past pathogen exposure. Genome-wide SNP genotypes for about three fifths of the roughly 700 donors were used in a later genetic analysis, which treated that subset as a discovery cohort. Roughly five DR-DQ haplotypes were treated as single units for association and clustering because of strong linkage in the cohort. The study profiled the T cell repertoires of hundreds of subjects by immunosequencing and related them to cytomegalovirus serostatus. Alongside the repertoire data, information on donor age, sex, ethnicity and CMV serostatus was compiled. Study-level results and caveats: According to a later analysis, parvovirus B19, influenza, CMV and Epstein-Barr virus appeared linked to several top co-occurrence clusters. In an earlier analysis of some 640 of the donors, most TCR beta V segments were observed in productive rearrangements about 87% or about 30% of the time, broadly matching IMGT annotations. Three of the identified cytomegalovirus-associated TCR beta chains were confirmed in vitro to be specific for cytomegalovirus antigens. A group of highly shared sequence variants was considered likely to be a technical artifact of the sequencing pipeline. According to a later analysis, TCR association rates differed among HLA loci, with DRB1 alleles showing the most associated TCRs and HLA-C alleles showing the fewest. A later genetic analysis reported fewer N-insertions in productive TCRs among donors in an Asian-associated ancestry cluster than the roughly 640-donor mean. Compared with equally common non-associated chains, HLA-associated TCR beta chains in a later analysis were more clonally expanded and had lower generation probabilities. A further reported finding was that TCR beta sequences accurately predicted the HLA-A and HLA-B alleles for most subjects in the first cohort. Because HLA typing was unavailable for some donors at each locus, only the typed subset was used in association tests. Because counts were too low, roughly 18 rarely observed V segments, including chromosome 9 orphons, were left out of the earlier analysis of several hundred of the donors. Most TCR sequences were seen in very few donors, while some public TCRs were found in many individuals. In a later analysis, 16,951 TCR beta sequences were associated with specific HLA alleles at a false discovery rate of 0.05. When HLA alleles, especially DR and DQ, strongly co-occurred, attributing TCR associations to individual alleles was difficult. The study gave a list of 150 to 200 TCR beta chains associated with cytomegalovirus. Sequencing depth was assumed to be roughly uniform across donors in the presence/absence analyses, though that assumption may not hold. Linkage disequilibrium might explain the correlated functional status among segregating V segments, but an unknown experimental factor could not be ruled out. According to the authors, the approach could potentially be generalized to other disease states and immunological phenotypes. The classifier was reported to diagnose cytomegalovirus status with high specificity and sensitivity in both the original and validation cohorts. CMV serostatus was the only immune exposure information available for the cohort. V-gene and J-gene trimming of TCR beta chains was associated with a missense DCLRE1C variant in a later genetic analysis, and the association was replicated in an independent cohort. In a later analysis, most CMV-associated TCR beta chains were found to appear HLA-restricted, with HLA associations seemingly driven largely by CMV exposure. In this cohort, only TCR beta chains were sequenced, and detectable features were limited by the absence of alpha or paired-chain data.

The cohort consisted of hundreds of healthy bone marrow donors. At the time of sampling, all cohort members were nominally healthy, though unrecorded immune exposures were likely present. The donor was CMV seropositive and belonged to the group of 250 to 350 seropositive cohort members. Every donor gave a peripheral blood sample, and the peripheral blood mononuclear cells from that sample were used for TCR beta sequencing. The Qiagen DNeasy Blood Extraction Kit was used to extract genomic DNA from the blood cell samples. With respect to this clone: Its antigen specificity is not known. Base qualities are missing; no much larger clone stands one base away.

Receptor libraries were prepared by the immunoSEQ multiplex PCR assay. For the multiplex PCR, a mixture combining 60 forward primers for TCR Vbeta segments and 13 reverse primers for TCR Jbeta segments was used. The CDR3 region of rearranged TCR beta genes was amplified from genomic DNA by a multiplex PCR assay. Amplified TCR beta libraries were sequenced as 87-base-pair reads on the Illumina HiSeq System. Regarding the original processing steps: Across the 670 or so repertoires, a later analysis counted 78 million or so unique TCR beta chains, around 11 million of which were shared by at least two donors. Raw reads were error-corrected and collapsed into unique sequences with a nearest-neighbor algorithm that merged closely related sequences to remove PCR and sequencing errors. To assign V, D and J gene segments, CDR3 sequences were aligned to IMGT reference sequences. For a sequence to be retained, at least a six-nucleotide match to both a V gene segment and a J gene segment was required. A rearrangement was called productive if the CDR3 had no stop codons and remained in frame with V and J, and every other rearrangement was called non-productive. CDR3 was defined according to IMGT convention as the region running from the second conserved V-encoded cysteine to the conserved J-encoded phenylalanine. Sequences without an unambiguous match to a single V gene segment were excluded from the earlier analysis of approximately 600 of the donors. An earlier analysis of several hundred of the donors classified V segments as functional when productive rearrangements were above 56.7% and as segregating when the standard deviation between donors was above 5%. A statistical classification framework was built to diagnose cytomegalovirus status from the catalog of TCR beta chain sequences. In a later analysis, TCR nucleotide sequences were compared against IMGT/GENE-DB human TR gene sequences so that V and J genes could be assigned. Using the TCRdist pipeline, a later analysis assigned CDR3 sequences along with most-parsimonious VDJ recombination scenarios. A later analysis defined each TCR beta chain by its CDR3 amino acid sequence plus V-gene family, and excluded reads lacking a unique V-gene family. A later analysis removed 600 or so highly shared, low-generation-probability nucleotide sequences to deal with suspected cross-contamination and a sequencing artifact. In a later analysis, a clonal expansion index was calculated for each public chain from normalized within-repertoire ranks of inferred template counts. In a later analysis, generation probabilities were computed with a VDJ recombination model fitted to out-of-frame rearrangements, and the resulting probabilities were checked against IGoR. A later analysis scored TCR-TCR, TCR-HLA and TCR-CMV co-occurrence with hypergeometric tests, applying a repertoire-size bias correction to TCR pairs. To estimate false discovery rates, a later analysis permuted the HLA or CMV assignments 20 times. In a later analysis, co-occurring TCRs were grouped using DBSCAN, and TCRdist sequence similarity was added for clustering within HLA-allele-positive subsets. For co-occurrence clustering, repertoires with fewer than 30,000 or more than 120,000 public chains were excluded, along with roughly 5 repertoires with anomalous nucleotide sharing. This is the immuneACCESS table as TCRdb keeps it, with only in-frame sequences that have V and J called. A part of the clones is gone; compared with another copy, unresolved V genes explain less than half, and the rest is unexplained. Clone size and V and J calls were adopted from that table, with D and trimming inferred from the DNA. This sample is represented by about 120,000 clones; over 60% of them were singletons. Together, the top ten hold approximately 4.5% of the sample.

The sequencing sample was made of PBMCs. This sequence originates from a young man in good health and CMV-seropositive.

The nucleotide sequence is TGTGCCAGCAGTGCCCAGGGGGTGGGGACTGAAGCTTTCTTT. Translation gives CASSAQGVGTEAFF. This chain joins TRBV6-6 to TRBJ1-1; 7 central bases correspond to TRBD1. The germline V gene encodes CDR1 MNHNY and CDR2 SVGAGI (reference sequence). Trimming removed 5 bases from V and 5 bases from J; the gene matches leave 8 bases unexplained. Including the terminal cysteine and phenylalanine, the CDR3 comprises 14 residues. The kept DNA is CDR3 alone, 42 bases in frame from the first base.